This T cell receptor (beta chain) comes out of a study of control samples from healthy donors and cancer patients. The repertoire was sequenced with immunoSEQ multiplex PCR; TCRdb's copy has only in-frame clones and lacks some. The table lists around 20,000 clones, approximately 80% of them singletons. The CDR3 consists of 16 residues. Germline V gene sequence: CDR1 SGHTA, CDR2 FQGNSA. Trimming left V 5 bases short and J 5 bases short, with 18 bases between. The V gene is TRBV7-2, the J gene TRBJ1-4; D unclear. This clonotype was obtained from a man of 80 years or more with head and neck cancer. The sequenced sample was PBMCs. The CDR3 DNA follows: TGTGCCAGCAGCAAACAAAGAGAGGGAAAGAATGAAAAACTGTTTTTT. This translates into CASSKQREGKNEKLFF.